These 5 T cell receptor beta chains were all obtained from the same sample, sequenced in a study of shared clonotypes between healthy human individuals (dated by TCRdb to about 2020). Library preparation was by the immunoSEQ multiplex PCR assay. This is the immuneACCESS table as TCRdb keeps it, with only in-frame sequences that have V and J called. A part of the clones is gone; compared with another copy, unresolved V genes explain less than half, and the rest is unexplained. The sample table lists around 980,000 clones, about 80% of them with a count of one. The ten largest clones capture roughly 0.65% of the sample. Material: memory CD4+ T cells from PBMCs. What the cell subset or site label conveys for this sample: CD45RA-negative fraction. The receptor source for this set is a man between 18 and 29 years old in good health. Some clones in this sample may be carry-over from other donors' samples.

This sequence joins TRBV7-2 and TRBJ2-2; D unresolved. V lost 5 bases and J lost 6, with 13 bases in between. Germline V gene lookup returns CDR1 SGHTA and CDR2 FQGNSA. The CDR3 totals 14 residues. CDR3 DNA sequence: TGTGCCAGCAGCCAATTGCCCTGGGCCGGGGAGCTGTTTTTT. It specifies CASSQLPWAGELFF.

The chain employs TRBV7-3 and TRBJ2-1; no firm D call. V gave up 5 bases and J gave up 4 bases, with 3 bases separating them. The CDR3 extends over 11 amino acids. Germline CDR1 and CDR2: SGHTA and FQGTGA. Here the CDR3 DNA reads TGTGCCAGCAGCAATTACAATGAGCAGTTCTTC. This codes for CASSNYNEQFF.

V gene TRBV27 combines with J gene TRBJ2-6; weak D call: TRBD1 (6 bases). This CDR3 comprises 15 residues. V was clipped by 4 bases and J by 6 bases, with 13 bases between them. Germline V gives CDR1 MNHEY, CDR2 SMNVEV (reference sequence). The DNA for the CDR3 is TGTGCCAGCAGTTCGGGACAATTTGAGGCCAACGTCCTGACTTTC. This codes for CASSSGQFEANVLTF.

A note on this clone: The same CDR3 arises from other DNA sequences in this sample as well. The chain joins TRBV11-1 to TRBJ2-3, with D uncertain. CDR3 length equals 15 residues. CDR1 is SGHAT and CDR2 is FQDESV in the germline V gene (reference sequence). Trimming cost V 3 bases and J 0 bases, with 10 bases left between them. The CDR3 loop is CASSFWGSSTDTQYF. DNA for the CDR3: TGTGCCAGCAGCTTCTGGGGAAGTAGCACAGATACGCAGTATTTT.

This clone has just a few counts. The chain carries TRBV7-2 and TRBJ1-1; D not resolved. CDR3 size: 13 residues. Germline V gives CDR1 SGHTA, CDR2 FQGNSA. Deletions cut 2 bases from V and 5 bases from J, with 9 bases between. The CDR3 bases are TGTGCCAGCAGCTTATACGGGGAGACTGAAGCTTTCTTT. Its translation is CASSLYGETEAFF.